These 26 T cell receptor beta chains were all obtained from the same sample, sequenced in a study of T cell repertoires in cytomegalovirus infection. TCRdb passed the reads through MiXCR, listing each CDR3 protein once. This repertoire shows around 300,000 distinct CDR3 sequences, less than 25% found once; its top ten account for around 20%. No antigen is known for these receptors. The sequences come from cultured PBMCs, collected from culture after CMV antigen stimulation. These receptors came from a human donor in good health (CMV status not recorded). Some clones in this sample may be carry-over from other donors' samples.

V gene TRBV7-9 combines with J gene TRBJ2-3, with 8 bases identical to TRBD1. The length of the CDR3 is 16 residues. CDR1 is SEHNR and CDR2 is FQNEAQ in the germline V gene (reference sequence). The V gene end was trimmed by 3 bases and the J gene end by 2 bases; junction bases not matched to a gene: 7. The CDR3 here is CASSLATGALTDTQYF. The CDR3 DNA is TGTGCCAGCAGCTTGGCGACAGGGGCTCTCACAGATACGCAGTATTTT.

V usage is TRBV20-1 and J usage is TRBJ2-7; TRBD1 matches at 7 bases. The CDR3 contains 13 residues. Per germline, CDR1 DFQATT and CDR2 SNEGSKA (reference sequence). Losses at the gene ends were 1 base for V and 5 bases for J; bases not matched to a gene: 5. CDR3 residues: CSARAPTGNEQYF. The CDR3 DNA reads TGCAGTGCTAGAGCCCCGACAGGGAACGAGCAGTACTTC.

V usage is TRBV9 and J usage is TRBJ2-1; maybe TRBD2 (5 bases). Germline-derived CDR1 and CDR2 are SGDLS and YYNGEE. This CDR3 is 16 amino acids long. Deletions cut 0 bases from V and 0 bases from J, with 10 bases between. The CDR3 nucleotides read TGTGCCAGCAGCGTAGTGGCTGGGAGCTCCTACAATGAGCAGTTCTTC. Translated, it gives CASSVVAGSSYNEQFF.

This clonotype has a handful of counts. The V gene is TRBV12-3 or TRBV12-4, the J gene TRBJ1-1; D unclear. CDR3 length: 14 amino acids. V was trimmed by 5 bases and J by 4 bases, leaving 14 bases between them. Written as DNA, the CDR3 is TGTGCCAGCAGTCCTAGCCGGTGGGTCACTGAAGCTTTCTTT. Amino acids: CASSPSRWVTEAFF.

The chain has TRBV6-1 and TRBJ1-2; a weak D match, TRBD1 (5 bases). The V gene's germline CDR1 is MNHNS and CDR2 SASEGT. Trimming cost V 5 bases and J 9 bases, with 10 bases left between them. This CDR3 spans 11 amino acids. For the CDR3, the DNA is TGTGCCAGCAGTCGAGACAGACGCTACACCTTC. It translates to CASSRDRRYTF.

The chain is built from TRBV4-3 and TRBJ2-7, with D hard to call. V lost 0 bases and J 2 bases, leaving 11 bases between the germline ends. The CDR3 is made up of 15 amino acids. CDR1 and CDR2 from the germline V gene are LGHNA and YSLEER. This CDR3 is CASSQDRARTYEQYF. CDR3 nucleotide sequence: TGCGCCAGCAGCCAAGATAGGGCTAGAACCTACGAGCAGTACTTC.

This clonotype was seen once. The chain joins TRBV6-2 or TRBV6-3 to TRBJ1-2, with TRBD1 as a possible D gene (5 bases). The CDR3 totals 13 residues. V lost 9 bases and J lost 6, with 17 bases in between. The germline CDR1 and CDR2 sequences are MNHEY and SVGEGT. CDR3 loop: CASTGQGFDGYTF. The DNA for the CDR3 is TGTGCCAGTACCGGGCAGGGCTTCGATGGCTACACCTTC.

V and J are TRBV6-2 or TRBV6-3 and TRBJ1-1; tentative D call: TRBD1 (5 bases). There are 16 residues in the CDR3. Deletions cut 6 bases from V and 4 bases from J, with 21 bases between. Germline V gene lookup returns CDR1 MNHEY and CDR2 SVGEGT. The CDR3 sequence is CASRQGTSTEGTEAFF. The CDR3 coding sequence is TGTGCCAGCAGACAAGGGACCTCGACTGAGGGCACTGAAGCTTTCTTT.

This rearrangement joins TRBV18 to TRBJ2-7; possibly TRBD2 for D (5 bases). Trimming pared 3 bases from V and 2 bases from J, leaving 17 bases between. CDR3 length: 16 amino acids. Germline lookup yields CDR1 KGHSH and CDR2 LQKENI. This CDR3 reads CASSPQEGSVAYEQYF. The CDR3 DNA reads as TGTGCCAGCTCACCCCAAGAGGGTAGCGTGGCCTACGAGCAGTACTTC.

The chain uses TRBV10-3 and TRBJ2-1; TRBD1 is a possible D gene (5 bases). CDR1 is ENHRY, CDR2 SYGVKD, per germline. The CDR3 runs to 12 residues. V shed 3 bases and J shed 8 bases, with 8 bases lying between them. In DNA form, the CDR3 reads TGTGCCATCAGTGACAGGGTTGATGAGCAGTTCTTC. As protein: CAISDRVDEQFF.

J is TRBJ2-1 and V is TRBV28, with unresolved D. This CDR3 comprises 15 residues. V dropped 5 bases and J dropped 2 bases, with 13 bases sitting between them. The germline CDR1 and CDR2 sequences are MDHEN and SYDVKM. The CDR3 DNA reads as TGTGCCAGCAGTCCCCCCGGCCCAACCTACAATGAGCAGTTCTTC. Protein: CASSPPGPTYNEQFF.

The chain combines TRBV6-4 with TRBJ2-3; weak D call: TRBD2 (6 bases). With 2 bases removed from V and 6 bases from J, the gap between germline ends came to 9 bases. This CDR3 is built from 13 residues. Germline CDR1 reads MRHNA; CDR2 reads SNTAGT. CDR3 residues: CASSDGLLDTQYF. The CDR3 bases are TGTGCCAGCAGTGACGGACTACTCGATACGCAGTATTTT.

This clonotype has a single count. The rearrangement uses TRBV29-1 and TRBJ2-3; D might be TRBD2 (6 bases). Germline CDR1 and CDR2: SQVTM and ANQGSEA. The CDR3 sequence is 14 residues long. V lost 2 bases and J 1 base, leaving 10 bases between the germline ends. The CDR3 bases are TGCAGCGTTGAAACTAGCTTTCGCACAGATACGCAGTATTTT. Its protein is CSVETSFRTDTQYF.

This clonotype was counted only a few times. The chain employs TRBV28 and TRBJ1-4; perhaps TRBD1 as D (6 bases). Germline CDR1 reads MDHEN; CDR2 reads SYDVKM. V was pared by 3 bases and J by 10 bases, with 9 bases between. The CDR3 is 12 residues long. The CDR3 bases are TGTGCCAGCAGTTTTCGGGGGGCAAAACTGTTTTTT. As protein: CASSFRGAKLFF.

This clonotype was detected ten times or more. The CDR3 bases are TGTGCCAGCAGTTACTCGGAATACAGGGGGCGAGAGGAAAATCAGCCCCAGCATTTT. Its protein is CASSYSEYRGREENQPQHF. V is TRBV6-2 or TRBV6-3 and J is TRBJ1-5, with 9 bases lining up with TRBD1. The V gene's germline CDR1 is MNHEY and CDR2 SVGEGT. Trimming cost V 0 bases and J 4 bases; bases outside gene matches: 13. The CDR3 consists of 19 residues.

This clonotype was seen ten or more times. CDR3 nucleotide sequence: TGTGCCACCGGGGACGGTCCCAGGCCTAATGAGCAGTTCTTC. As protein: CATGDGPRPNEQFF. The chain recombines TRBV24-1 with TRBJ2-1, with D perhaps being TRBD1 or TRBD2 (5 bases each). The CDR3 has 14 residues. Trimming took off 9 bases at V and 7 bases at J, with 18 bases between the two ends. Looked up from germline, CDR1 is KGHDR and CDR2 is SFDVKD.

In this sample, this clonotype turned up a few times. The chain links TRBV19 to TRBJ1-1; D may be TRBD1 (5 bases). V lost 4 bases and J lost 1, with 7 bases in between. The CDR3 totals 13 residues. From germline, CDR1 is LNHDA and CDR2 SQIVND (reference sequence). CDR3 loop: CASSTRGNTEAFF. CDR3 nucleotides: TGTGCCAGTAGTACAAGGGGGAACACTGAAGCTTTCTTT.

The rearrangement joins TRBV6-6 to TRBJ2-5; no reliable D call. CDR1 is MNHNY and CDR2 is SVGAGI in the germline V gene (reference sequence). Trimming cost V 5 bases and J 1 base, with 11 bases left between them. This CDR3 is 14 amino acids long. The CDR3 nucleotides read TGTGCCAGCAGTCCTGTGGTGCCCCAAGAGACCCAGTACTTC. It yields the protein CASSPVVPQETQYF.

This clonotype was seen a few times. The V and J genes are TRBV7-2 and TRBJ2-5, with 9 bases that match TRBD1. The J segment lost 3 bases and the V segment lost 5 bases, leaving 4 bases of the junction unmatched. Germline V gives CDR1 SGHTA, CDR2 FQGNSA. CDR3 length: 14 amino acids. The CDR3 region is CASSTGQGKETQYF. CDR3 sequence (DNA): TGTGCCAGCAGCACGGGACAGGGAAAAGAGACCCAGTACTTC.

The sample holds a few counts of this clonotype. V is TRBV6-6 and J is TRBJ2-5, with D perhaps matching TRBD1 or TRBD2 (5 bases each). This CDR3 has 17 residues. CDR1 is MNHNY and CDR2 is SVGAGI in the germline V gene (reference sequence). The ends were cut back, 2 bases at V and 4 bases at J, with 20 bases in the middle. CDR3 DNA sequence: TGTGCCAGCAGTTACGGTTGGGGTCGGGACCCTCCAGAGACCCAGTACTTC. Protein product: CASSYGWGRDPPETQYF.

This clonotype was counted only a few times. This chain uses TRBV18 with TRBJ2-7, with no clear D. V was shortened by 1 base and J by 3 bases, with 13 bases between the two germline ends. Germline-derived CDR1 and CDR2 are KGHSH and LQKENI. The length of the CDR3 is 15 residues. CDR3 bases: TGTGCCAGCTCACCACGGGCAGAGCCCAACTACGAGCAGTACGTC. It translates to CASSPRAEPNYEQYV.

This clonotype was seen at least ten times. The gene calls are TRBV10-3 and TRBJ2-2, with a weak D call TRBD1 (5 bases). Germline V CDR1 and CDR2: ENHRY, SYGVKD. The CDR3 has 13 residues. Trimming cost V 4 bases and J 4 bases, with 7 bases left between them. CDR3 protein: CAISVDSTGELFF. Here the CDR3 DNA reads TGTGCCATCAGTGTAGACAGCACCGGGGAGCTGTTTTTT.

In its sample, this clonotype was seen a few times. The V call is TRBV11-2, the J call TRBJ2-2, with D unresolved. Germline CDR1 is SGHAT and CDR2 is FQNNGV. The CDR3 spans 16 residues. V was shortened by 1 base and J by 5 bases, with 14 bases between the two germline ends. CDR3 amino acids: CASSLGGAGLTGELFF. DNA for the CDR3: TGTGCCAGCAGCTTAGGAGGAGCTGGGCTTACCGGGGAGCTGTTTTTT. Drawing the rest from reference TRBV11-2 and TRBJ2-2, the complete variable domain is EAGVAQSPRYKIIEKRQSVAFWCNPISGHATLYWYQQILGQGPKLLIQFQNNGVVDDSQLPKDRFSAERLKGVDSTLKIQPAKLEDSAVYLCASSLGGAGLTGELFFGEGSRLTVL.

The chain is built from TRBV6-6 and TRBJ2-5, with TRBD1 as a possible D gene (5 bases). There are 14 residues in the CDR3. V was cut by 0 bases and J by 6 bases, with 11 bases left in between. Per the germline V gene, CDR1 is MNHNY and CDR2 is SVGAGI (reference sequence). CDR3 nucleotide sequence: TGTGCCAGCAGTTACTCTTCAGGGCTAAAGACCCAGTACTTC. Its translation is CASSYSSGLKTQYF.

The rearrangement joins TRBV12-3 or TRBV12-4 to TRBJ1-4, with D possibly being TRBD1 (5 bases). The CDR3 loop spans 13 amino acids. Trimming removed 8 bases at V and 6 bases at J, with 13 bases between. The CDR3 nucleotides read TGTGCCAGCGGAACTGACAGACATGAAAAACTGTTTTTT. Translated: CASGTDRHEKLFF.

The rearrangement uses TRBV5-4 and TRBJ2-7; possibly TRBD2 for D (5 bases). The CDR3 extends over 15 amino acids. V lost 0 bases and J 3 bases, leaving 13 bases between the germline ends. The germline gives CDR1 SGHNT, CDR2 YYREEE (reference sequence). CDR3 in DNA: TGTGCCAGCAGCTTGGGGGGTAACCGGGGCTACGAGCAGTACTTC. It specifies CASSLGGNRGYEQYF.